These 15 T cell receptor beta chains came from one sample sequenced in a study of blood T cell repertoires in COVID-19. TCRdb keeps only in-frame clones here, not all; method: immunoSEQ multiplex PCR. The sample records about 37,000 clones, 80% to 90% being singletons. Sequencing was carried out using peripheral blood. The receptors here all came from a human donor in a cohort sampled during active COVID-19.

The chain carries TRBV7-8 and TRBJ2-1; 7 bases match TRBD2. Unmatched junction bases numbered 5, after V lost 1 base and J lost 2 bases. This CDR3 is built from 16 residues. Germline CDR1 and CDR2: SGHVS and FQNEAQ. The CDR3 reads CASSLEGLAAYNEQFF. The DNA of the CDR3 is TGTGCCAGCAGCTTAGAAGGCCTAGCGGCCTACAATGAGCAGTTCTTC.

The chain carries TRBV7-9 and TRBJ1-1; 8 positions match TRBD1. The CDR3 is 15 amino acids. Losses at the gene ends were 5 bases for V and 5 bases for J; bases not matched to a gene: 10. Germline CDR1 reads SEHNR; CDR2 reads FQNEAQ (reference sequence). CDR3 in amino acids: CASSPRQGIGTEAFF. The CDR3 nucleotides read TGTGCCAGCAGCCCCCGACAGGGGATTGGGACTGAAGCTTTCTTT. The full variable domain, rest sourced from reference TRBV7-9 and TRBJ1-1, is DTGVSQNPRHKITKRGQNVTFRCDPISEHNRLYWYRQTLGQGPEFLTYFQNEAQLEKSRLLSDRFSAERPKGSFSTLEIQRTEQGDSAMYLCASSPRQGIGTEAFFGQGTRLTVV.

The chain is built from TRBV5-4 and TRBJ2-7; 7 nucleotides line up with TRBD1. The germline gives CDR1 SGHNT, CDR2 YYREEE (reference sequence). The CDR3 runs 15 residues. The V segment lost 1 base and the J segment 4 bases; nucleotides outside the gene matches: 8. The CDR3 coding sequence is TGTGCCAGCAGCTTGAGTACCGGGACAGCATACGAGCAGTACTTC. Translation gives CASSLSTGTAYEQYF. The whole variable domain, filled in from reference TRBV5-4 and TRBJ2-7, reads ETGVTQSPTHLIKTRGQQVTLRCSSQSGHNTVSWYQQALGQGPQFIFQYYREEENGRGNFPPRFSGLQFPNYSSELNVNALELDDSALYLCASSLSTGTAYEQYFGPGTRLTVT.

The gene calls are TRBV19 and TRBJ2-1; 16 bases match TRBD2. This CDR3 contains 17 residues. CDR1 LNHDA and CDR2 SQIVND come from the germline V gene (reference sequence). The trim removed 6 bases at V and 8 bases at J, leaving 10 bases unmatched. DNA for the CDR3: TGTGCCAGTAGGACAGCGGGACTAGCGGGAGGGCCCGATGAGCAGTTCTTC. As protein: CASRTAGLAGGPDEQFF. Using reference TRBV19 and TRBJ2-1 for the parts outside the CDR3, the full variable domain is DGGITQSPKYLFRKEGQNVTLSCEQNLNHDAMYWYRQDPGQGLRLIYYSQIVNDFQKGDIAEGYSVSREKKESFPLTVTSAQKNPTAFYLCASRTAGLAGGPDEQFFGPGTRLTVL.

The chain couples TRBV28 to TRBJ2-1, with D maybe TRBD2 (6 bases). Germline loops: CDR1 MDHEN, CDR2 SYDVKM. V was trimmed by 5 bases and J by 5 bases, leaving 19 bases between them. The CDR3 has 16 amino acids. Here the CDR3 reads CASSPRGGRKNNEQFF. CDR3 bases: TGTGCCAGCAGTCCCCGGGGAGGAAGGAAAAACAATGAGCAGTTCTTC.

This clone was counted once. This chain connects TRBV3-1 (or the pseudogene TRBV3-2) to TRBJ2-1, with 10 positions matching TRBD1. Germline V gene data show CDR1 as LGHDT and CDR2 as YNNKEL (reference sequence). This CDR3 has 17 amino acids. V shed 2 bases and J 6 bases; nucleotides not matched to a gene: 10. CDR3 protein: CASSQSTGDRGGNEQFF. CDR3 nucleotides: TGTGCCAGCAGCCAAAGTACGGGGGACAGGGGTGGCAATGAGCAGTTCTTC.

The V and J genes are TRBV19 and TRBJ2-7; perhaps TRBD2 as D (6 bases). CDR3 length equals 14 residues. The V gene's germline CDR1 is LNHDA and CDR2 SQIVND (reference sequence). V lost 6 bases and J 3 bases, leaving 15 bases between the germline ends. The CDR3 DNA reads TGTGCCAGTAGCACCGGGACTGGGGGCTACGAGCAGTACTTC. Its translation is CASSTGTGGYEQYF.

The chain joins TRBV12-3 or TRBV12-4 to TRBJ1-2; the D gene is possibly TRBD1 (5 bases). Trimming shortened V by 3 bases and J by 7 bases, and 12 bases separated the two germline ends. There are 13 residues in the CDR3. CDR3 protein: CASSFGGIGGYTF. The CDR3 DNA reads as TGTGCCAGCAGTTTTGGGGGGATCGGTGGCTACACCTTC.

The chain is built from TRBV24-1 and TRBJ1-5; D might be TRBD1 (6 bases). Trimming pared 9 bases from V and 0 bases from J, leaving 8 bases between. CDR3 length: 13 residues. Germline V lookup: CDR1 KGHDR, CDR2 SFDVKD. CDR3 in amino acids: CATAGDSNQPQHF. The CDR3 DNA reads as TGTGCCACCGCAGGGGATAGCAATCAGCCCCAGCATTTT.

This chain joins TRBV28 and TRBJ2-1; 11 nucleotides align to TRBD2. The V gene end was trimmed by 6 bases and the J gene end by 3 bases; junction bases not matched to a gene: 7. This CDR3 contains 16 residues. Germline V gene sequence: CDR1 MDHEN, CDR2 SYDVKM. The CDR3 loop is CASRDHGTSGYNEQFF. The CDR3 DNA is TGTGCCAGCAGGGATCACGGGACTAGCGGCTACAATGAGCAGTTCTTC.

V gene TRBV5-1 combines with J gene TRBJ2-5; 8 bases agree with TRBD2. The CDR3 spans 17 residues. Germline V lookup: CDR1 SGHRS, CDR2 YFSETQ. J gave up 5 bases and V 3 bases, and 15 bases lay outside the gene matches. The CDR3 sequence is CASSSGLDRTWLETQYF. The CDR3 DNA reads as TGCGCCAGCAGCTCGGGACTAGATAGGACCTGGCTTGAGACCCAGTACTTC.

This clone was counted only a few times. The V call is TRBV2, the J call TRBJ2-2; weak D call: TRBD2 (7 bases). The germline gives CDR1 SNHLY, CDR2 FYNNEI. Trimming left V 3 bases short and J 5 bases short, with 16 bases between. The CDR3 has 16 residues. The CDR3 DNA reads as TGTGCCAGCAGTGAGGGAGTGGGGGGGCCGACCGGGGAGCTGTTTTTT. This encodes CASSEGVGGPTGELFF.

The CDR3 nucleotides are TGTGCCAGCAGCTTAGAAGGGGTCAGCACAGATACGCAGTATTTT. Translated: CASSLEGVSTDTQYF. This chain connects TRBV11-2 to TRBJ2-3; D possibly corresponds to TRBD1 (5 bases). The length of the CDR3 is 15 residues. V lost 0 bases and J lost 0, with 7 bases in between. The germline V gene encodes CDR1 SGHAT and CDR2 FQNNGV.

V usage is TRBV30 and J usage is TRBJ1-5, with 11 nucleotides matching TRBD1. Germline V gene sequence: CDR1 GTSNPN, CDR2 SVGIG (reference sequence). The CDR3 totals 14 residues. V shed 3 bases and J 6 bases; nucleotides not matched to a gene: 4. The CDR3 region is CAWSSGTGGQPQHF. In DNA, the CDR3 is TGTGCCTGGAGCTCAGGGACAGGGGGTCAGCCCCAGCATTTT.

The chain employs TRBV4-1 and TRBJ2-3; 8 bases are a match to TRBD2. The CDR3 consists of 16 residues. V shed 1 base, J shed 3 bases, and the junction held 6 bases outside the gene matches. Germline loops: CDR1 MGHRA, CDR2 YSYEKL. CDR3 amino acids: CASSQARGGQTDTQYF. The CDR3 DNA reads as TGCGCCAGCAGCCAAGCTCGGGGGGGCCAAACAGATACGCAGTATTTT.